Listed below are T cell receptor beta chains from one sample, sequenced in a study of blood T cell repertoires in COVID-19. Some clones are missing from TCRdb's copy, which holds only in-frame ones; the method was immunoSEQ multiplex PCR. The data show about 40,000 clones, about four fifths seen once. The sequencing sample was made of peripheral blood. The receptors come from an older woman with acute or convalescent COVID-19. Both conserved end residues are part of each CDR3. The D gene is left open where the match is weak. Rows give clone size only sometimes, using once, few, many, or a class for an expanded clone.

j_call | d_call | clone_size | v_call | cdr3_nt | cdr3_aa
TRBJ1-3 | TRBD1 | - | TRBV19 | TGTGCCAGTAGTCCTGGTGGACAGGGGATCGGAAACACCATATATTTT | CASSPGGQGIGNTIYF
TRBJ2-7 | TRBD1 | once | TRBV7-9 | TGTGCCAGCAGCTACACCGAGACAGGGCGCTACGAGCAGTACTTC | CASSYTETGRYEQYF
TRBJ2-5 | - | few | TRBV4-2 | TGTGCCAGCAGCCAAGATCTCCAGACCCAGTACTTC | CASSQDLQTQYF
TRBJ2-5 | - | - | TRBV7-6 | TGTGCCAGCAGCTTAGGGGTCTCAGGGTTGGAGACCCAGTACTTC | CASSLGVSGLETQYF
TRBJ2-5 | TRBD2 | - | TRBV28 | TGTGCCAGCAGTAACCCCCGGACTAGCGGGAGATCAGAGACCCAGTACTTC | CASSNPRTSGRSETQYF
TRBJ1-2 | - | - | TRBV5-8 | TGTGCCAGCAGCTTCACTGCGCCGACTAACTACACCTTC | CASSFTAPTNYTF
TRBJ2-5 | TRBD1 | few | TRBV5-1 | TGCGCCAGCAGCCGGCAATCCCGGGACAGGGCTGAGACCCAGTACTTC | CASSRQSRDRAETQYF
TRBJ1-4 | - | once | TRBV29-1 | TGCAGCGCAGGGGAATCTAATGAAAAACTGTTTTTT | CSAGESNEKLFF
TRBJ2-1 | TRBD1 | - | TRBV28 | TGTGCCAGCAGTTTACATGACAGGGGCAATGAGCAGTTCTTC | CASSLHDRGNEQFF
TRBJ1-1 | - | once | TRBV3-1/TRBV3-2 | TGTGCCAGCAGCCAAGTCACCGGGGGGGAAGCTTTCTTT | CASSQVTGGEAFF
TRBJ2-2 | - | - | TRBV7-3 | TGTGCCAGCAGCTTAACGAAGGGGCGAACCACTGACACCGGGGAGCTGTTTTTT | CASSLTKGRTTDTGELFF
TRBJ2-7 | - | - | TRBV19 | TGTGCCAGTAGTACAGGGGAATGGAACGAGCAGTACTTC | CASSTGEWNEQYF
TRBJ2-7 | - | - | TRBV28 | TGTGCCACCAAGACAAGCCGCCCTCCCTACGAGCAGTACTTC | CATKTSRPPYEQYF
TRBJ1-1 | - | - | TRBV19 | TGTGCCAGTAGTATAATGGGGCTTAACACTGAAGCTTTCTTT | CASSIMGLNTEAFF
TRBJ2-3 | - | few | TRBV20-1 | TGCAGTGCTAGTCCTCTTACAGATACGCAGTATTTT | CSASPLTDTQYF
TRBJ2-5 | TRBD2 | - | TRBV4-2 | TGTGCCAGCAGCCAAGCGTCGGCAGCGGGGGCCATCCAAGAGACCCAGTACTTC | CASSQASAAGAIQETQYF
TRBJ2-2 | TRBD1 | few | TRBV5-8 | TGTGCCAGCAGCTACAGGGGCCCCGGGGAGCTGTTTTTT | CASSYRGPGELFF
TRBJ2-1 | TRBD1 | - | TRBV10-3 | TGTGCCATCAGCAGGACAGGGGAAGGCTACAATGAGCAGTTCTTC | CAISRTGEGYNEQFF
TRBJ1-1 | - | - | TRBV19 | TGTGCCAGTACCAAAACCCGCAGGGCGAACACTGAAGCTTTCTTT | CASTKTRRANTEAFF
TRBJ2-7 | TRBD1 | - | TRBV5-5 | TGTGCCAGCAGCTCGACAGGGTTCTACGAGCAGTACTTC | CASSSTGFYEQYF
TRBJ2-2 | - | - | TRBV9 | TGTGCCAGCAGCGCCAACCTACTCGTCGCGAACACCGGGGAGCTGTTTTTT | CASSANLLVANTGELFF
TRBJ2-3 | TRBD2 | - | TRBV10-3 | TGTGCCATCAGTGAAAGGCTAGCGGGGTGGACAGATACGCAGTATTTT | CAISERLAGWTDTQYF
TRBJ2-5 | TRBD1 | - | TRBV11-2 | TGTGCCAGCAGCTTCGGGGGGACAGGGGGTATAGAGACCCAGTACTTC | CASSFGGTGGIETQYF
TRBJ1-1 | - | - | TRBV2 | TGTGCCAGCCTAGCAGACTTGAACACTGAAGCTTTCTTT | CASLADLNTEAFF
TRBJ2-1 | TRBD1 | - | TRBV23-1 | TGCGCCAGCAGTCAATCGTCATTGGGAACAGGGGACCTCTCCTACAATGAGCAGTTCTTC | CASSQSSLGTGDLSYNEQFF
TRBJ2-2 | - | - | TRBV7-3 | TGTGCCAGCAGCTTGGGCAGTCCCTTTTCGAACACCGGGGAGCTGTTTTTT | CASSLGSPFSNTGELFF
TRBJ1-4 | TRBD1 | - | TRBV29-1 | TGCAGCGTTTCTCCTCGACAGGGGCAGGAAAAACTGTTTTTT | CSVSPRQGQEKLFF
TRBJ1-1 | - | - | TRBV6-5 | TGTGCCAGCAGCCGATTGAGGGGGAGGAACACTGAAGCTTTCTTT | CASSRLRGRNTEAFF
TRBJ2-1 | TRBD2 | - | TRBV27 | TGTGCCAGCAGTTCTATAGCGGGCTCCTACAATGAGCAGTTCTTC | CASSSIAGSYNEQFF
TRBJ1-1 | TRBD1 | - | TRBV5-1 | TGCGCCAGCAGCTTGCAAGGACAGGGGATGAACACTGAAGCTTTCTTT | CASSLQGQGMNTEAFF
TRBJ2-1 | TRBD2 | - | TRBV27 | TGTGCCAGCATTTCAGGTGCGGGAGGGCCCAATGAGCAGTTCTTC | CASISGAGGPNEQFF
TRBJ2-3 | TRBD1 | - | TRBV5-1 | TGCGCCAGCAGTAACAGGGGTTCGACAGATACGCAGTATTTT | CASSNRGSTDTQYF
TRBJ2-2 | TRBD2 | - | TRBV5-4 | TGTGCCAGCTCGACTAGCGGGAGGGCCGACACCGGGGAGCTGTTTTTT | CASSTSGRADTGELFF
TRBJ2-2 | - | - | TRBV3-1/TRBV3-2 | TGTGCCAGCAGCCTCAAGACCAGGACCGGGGAGCTGTTTTTT | CASSLKTRTGELFF
TRBJ2-7 | TRBD2 | - | TRBV6-6 | TGTGCCAGCATGGTGTATCGCGGGAGCGCTCGCGAGCAGTACTTC | CASMVYRGSAREQYF
TRBJ1-1 | - | - | TRBV24-1 | TGTGCCTCCCCCTATGAGTCTTTCTTT | CASPYESFF
TRBJ2-1 | - | - | TRBV15 | TGTGCCACCAGCAGAGATCGGTCTTCGTACAGGACCGACAATGAGCAGTTCTTC | CATSRDRSSYRTDNEQFF
TRBJ2-2 | TRBD2 | - | TRBV6-6 | TGTGCCAGCTCCACCATAGCGGGAGGGCCGCGTGGGGAGCTGTTTTTT | CASSTIAGGPRGELFF
TRBJ2-5 | - | - | TRBV3-1/TRBV3-2 | TGTGCCAGCAGCCAAGATCCGGCCAGGGGTAAGACCCAGTACTTC | CASSQDPARGKTQYF
TRBJ1-3 | - | - | TRBV7-2 | TGTGCCAGCAGCTTAGCTCCACAGGACTCTGGAAACACCATATATTTT | CASSLAPQDSGNTIYF
TRBJ2-5 | TRBD2 | - | TRBV18 | TGTGCCAGCTCTCAGGGACTAGACGAGACCCAGTACTTC | CASSQGLDETQYF
TRBJ2-3 | - | few | TRBV24-1 | TGTGCCACCAGTCTTGGACAGAGAGTTACAGATACGCAGTATTTT | CATSLGQRVTDTQYF
TRBJ1-1 | - | - | TRBV5-6 | TGTGCCAGCAGCTTGGCCGGTATGAACACTGAAGCTTTCTTT | CASSLAGMNTEAFF
TRBJ1-3 | - | - | TRBV7-8 | TGTGCCAGCAGCACTCAGGGCTCTGGAAACACCATATATTTT | CASSTQGSGNTIYF
TRBJ2-4 | - | - | TRBV4-1 | TGCGCCAGCAGCCACAGTCCCCTAGCCAAAAACATTCAGTACTTC | CASSHSPLAKNIQYF
TRBJ2-7 | - | once | TRBV12-3/TRBV12-4 | TGTGCCAGCAGTTTAGAGGCTAGCTACGAGCAGTACTTC | CASSLEASYEQYF
TRBJ2-7 | - | - | TRBV27 | TGTGCCAGCAGCCTAAAGGTCCCGGGACACTCCTACGAGCAGTACTTC | CASSLKVPGHSYEQYF
TRBJ1-2 | TRBD1 | once | TRBV30 | TGTGCCTGGAGTGGGGCGACAGGGAACACCTTC | CAWSGATGNTF
TRBJ2-7 | - | - | TRBV5-4 | TGTGCCAGCAGAGAGGGGGGGCCTGGGGAGCAGTACTTC | CASREGGPGEQYF
TRBJ1-1 | TRBD1 | - | TRBV5-4 | TGTGCCAGCAGCCCACGGACAGGGGGGCGGACTGAAGCTTTCTTT | CASSPRTGGRTEAFF
TRBJ1-3 | - | once | TRBV15 | TGTGCCACCAGCAGAGATTACCAGGGCAACTCTGGAAACACCATATATTTT | CATSRDYQGNSGNTIYF
TRBJ2-6 | - | - | TRBV24-1 | TGTGCCACCAGTGCGGCAGGGGCCTACTCTGGGGCCAACGTCCTGACTTTC | CATSAAGAYSGANVLTF
TRBJ1-2 | - | - | TRBV16 | TGTGCCAGCAGCCAACAACTAGACAGGCCCAACTATGGCTACACCTTC | CASSQQLDRPNYGYTF
TRBJ1-4 | - | - | TRBV7-9 | TGTGCCAGCAGCTTAGGCGGCAGAAAGAATGAAAAACTGTTTTTT | CASSLGGRKNEKLFF
TRBJ1-5 | - | - | TRBV19 | TGTGCCAGTACCCTCACACAGGGTAGACGCAATCAGCCCCAGCATTTT | CASTLTQGRRNQPQHF
TRBJ1-1 | - | - | TRBV30 | TGTGCCTGGAGTGGGGGGGGTCGGGGCACTGAAGCTTTCTTT | CAWSGGGRGTEAFF
TRBJ1-3 | - | - | TRBV5-5 | TGTGCCAGCAGCCCCTCCTGGGGGGTAACTGGAAACACCATATATTTT | CASSPSWGVTGNTIYF
TRBJ1-4 | TRBD1 | - | TRBV19 | TGTGCCAGTAGTTCGGGGCAGGGGGCTGCTAATGAAAAACTGTTTTTT | CASSSGQGAANEKLFF
TRBJ2-5 | - | few | TRBV18 | TGTGCCAGCTCACCGGACTGGGAGACCCAGTACTTC | CASSPDWETQYF